This paragraph reports one T cell receptor (beta chain). Its specific antigen is unknown. Per-nucleotide qualities are absent, and no much larger clonotype sits a single base away. This record belongs to a study of graft-versus-host responses after intestinal transplantation (dated by TCRdb to about 2021). General notes on the study: The transplants that recipients got were multivisceral, liver-intestinal, or isolated intestinal. Every recipient was given anti-thymocyte globulin induction, followed by approximately three years of maintenance tacrolimus and steroids. Bulk TCR-beta CDR3 sequencing was used to track graft-versus-host and host-versus-graft alloreactive T cell clones in the graft, circulation and bone marrow after intestinal transplantation. Alloreactive clones were identified by sequencing pre-transplant mixed lymphocyte reaction products and comparing these products with unstimulated pre-transplant donor and recipient T cells. A cohort of about 25 intestinal transplant recipients, including one retransplant, was enrolled, and 3 patients lacking pretransplant specimens were excluded. Donor T cell macrochimerism was defined as a peak of at least 4% donor T cells among recipient peripheral blood mononuclear cells. Rather than going through the commercial service, samples from three later patients were sequenced in-house on an Illumina MiSeq and processed with MiXCR. What the authors observed across the whole study: The relatively low number and heterogeneity of intestinal transplant patients limited the conclusions. Early after transplant, declines in HvG clones were associated with peak levels of circulating GvH clones. In the allografts of patients with donor T cell macrochimerism, GvH to HvG T cell clonal ratios were high. GvH clones were found in recipient bone marrow, and some of the GvH clones appeared earlier in ileal mucosa or blood, which is consistent with an intestinal mucosal origin.

From cysteine to phenylalanine, the CDR3 is 13 amino acids long. The read is trimmed to its CDR3 DNA, 39 bases read in frame from base 1. CDR1 and CDR2 are drawn from the germline V gene (reference sequence): LNHDA, SQIVND. V is cut back by 6 bases and J by 5 bases, with 6 bases in the junction unmatched. Library preparation employed the immunoSEQ multiplex PCR assay. For most patients, genomic DNA was isolated with the Qiagen DNeasy Blood and Tissue Kit and shipped frozen to Adaptive Biotechnologies for TCR sequencing. For most patients, high-throughput TCR-beta CDR3 sequencing of genomic DNA was performed by Adaptive Biotechnologies. Under the source paper's analysis protocol: Adaptive's ImmunoSEQ software was the source of the TCR sequencing data for 15 to 20 patients, while a few other patients were processed with MiXCR and VDJtools. CD4 versus CD8 sorting errors were corrected by removing sequences found in both subsets at a frequency ratio below 5:1. Because the origin of CDR3 nucleotide sequences shared between donor and recipient could not be assigned, those sequences were removed. To be classed as alloreactive, a clone needed at least 2-fold expansion over unstimulated cells and a minimum CFSE-low frequency of 0.002% (template counts) or 0.001% (read counts). Mappable clones were those detected in sequenced pre-transplant spleen, lymph node, or MLR CFSE-low populations of the donor or recipient. The cumulative frequency of alloreactive clones was calculated as a percentage of all sequences, weighted by copy number. Drawn from immuneACCESS, this table holds only the in-frame rearrangements with V and J called that TCRdb kept. Clones are partly lost; checked studies trace under half to an unresolved V gene and leave the rest unexplained. The DNA gave D and trimming, while V, J and clone size come from that table. The sample table holds tens of thousands of clones, of which around 80% were seen once. The ten largest clones add up to approximately 0.93% of the sample.

The time point tag for this specimen amounts to: cells obtained before transplantation from donor or recipient. CD3+CD4+ and CD3+CD8+ populations were FACS-sorted from unstimulated pre-transplant donor and recipient cells taken from spleen or lymph nodes. Recombination joined TRBV19 with TRBJ2-7, with TRBD1 matching 8 junction bases. This TCR came from a human donor who was the organ donor for an intestinal transplant. The sequencing used unstimulated CD8+ T cells sorted from spleen or lymph node cells, collected before transplant. The CDR3 loop reads CASSRQGANEQYF. The DNA is as follows: TGTGCCAGTAGCAGGCAGGGGGCCAACGAGCAGTACTTC.